Each of the 25 T cell receptor beta chains below was sequenced from the same sample in a study of T cell repertoires in cytomegalovirus infection. TCRdb ran MiXCR on the reads and lists one entry per CDR3 protein. The table lists some 590,000 distinct CDR3 sequences, 35% to 50% of them singletons. Antigen specificity for these receptors is unknown. This specimen was cultured PBMCs, taken from culture after CMV antigen stimulation. These receptor sequences come from a human donor in good health (CMV status not recorded). Some clones in this sample may be carry-over from other donors' samples.

The chain links TRBV7-6 to TRBJ2-2; D assignment may be TRBD1 or TRBD2 (6 bases each). There are 16 residues in the CDR3. Between the trimmed V and J ends, which lost 1 base and 3 bases, there was a span of 12 bases. Germline V gene sequence: CDR1 SGHVS, CDR2 FNYEAQ. Here the CDR3 DNA reads TGTGCCAGCAGCTTAGTGGCAGGGGAGGACACCGGGGAGCTGTTTTTT. It codes for CASSLVAGEDTGELFF.

The chain combines TRBV28 with TRBJ1-1, with unresolved D. V lost 6 bases, J lost 3 bases, and 14 bases lay in between. Germline loops: CDR1 MDHEN, CDR2 SYDVKM. This CDR3 has 14 residues. The CDR3 nucleotides are TGTGCCAGCAGCCGCCGAGGGCCCCACACTGAAGCTTTCTTT. It encodes CASSRRGPHTEAFF.

The chain employs TRBV7-2 and TRBJ2-5; possibly TRBD1 or TRBD2 for D (5 bases each). V gave up 5 bases and J gave up 4 bases, with 11 bases separating them. CDR3 length: 13 residues. CDR1 is SGHTA, CDR2 FQGNSA, per germline. The CDR3 DNA is TGTGCCAGCAGCCGGGGCCTTCGAGAGACCCAGTACTTC. Amino acid sequence: CASSRGLRETQYF.

This clonotype turned up a few times. The V call is TRBV7-2, the J call TRBJ2-7; 10 nucleotides agree with TRBD2. The V gene end was trimmed by 5 bases and the J gene end by 6 bases; junction bases not matched to a gene: 4. Looked up from germline, CDR1 is SGHTA and CDR2 is FQGNSA. The CDR3 contains 13 residues. The CDR3 sequence: CASSQAGGREQYF. CDR3 DNA: TGTGCCAGCAGCCAAGCGGGGGGGCGCGAGCAGTACTTC.

This chain connects TRBV9 to TRBJ2-5; 9 bases map to TRBD1. Germline values: CDR1 SGDLS, CDR2 YYNGEE. This CDR3 contains 15 residues. Germline trimming cut 4 bases from V and 5 bases from J; bases unmatched to any gene: 9. In nucleotides, the CDR3 is TGTGCCAGCAGCCCCGACAGGGGGAGGTTGGAGACCCAGTACTTC. It is translated as CASSPDRGRLETQYF.

The J gene is TRBJ1-4, the V gene TRBV5-8; maybe TRBD1 (5 bases). Germline CDR1 and CDR2: SGHTS and YDEGEE. V was pared by 1 base and J by 7 bases, with 11 bases between. This CDR3 has 14 amino acids. The CDR3 region is CASSLPWGLEKLFF. CDR3 bases: TGTGCCAGCAGCTTGCCGTGGGGCCTTGAAAAACTGTTTTTT.

Only one count was recorded for this clonotype. Compared with germline, one end of the junction differs, possibly owing to a read error. The chain has TRBV4-3 and TRBJ2-1; TRBD2 matches at 12 bases. Germline lookup yields CDR1 LGHNA and CDR2 YSLEER. The CDR3 sequence is 18 residues long. The DNA of the CDR3 is TGCACCAGCAGCCTGAAACTTCGGACTAGCGGGATTCACAATGAGCAGTTCTTC. Its translation: CTSSLKLRTSGIHNEQFF.

In DNA, the CDR3 is TGTGCCAGCAGCTTTCTGGCGGGGGTGAAAGATACGCAGTATTTT. It translates to CASSFLAGVKDTQYF. The rearrangement joins TRBV5-4 to TRBJ2-3; 7 bases fit TRBD2. Losses at the gene ends were 2 bases for V and 5 bases for J; bases not matched to a gene: 8. Germline CDR1 is SGHNT and CDR2 is YYREEE (reference sequence). The CDR3 consists of 15 residues.

The genes are TRBV5-5 and TRBJ2-1; tentatively, D is TRBD2 (5 bases). CDR1 is SGHKS, CDR2 YYEKEE, per germline (reference sequence). The CDR3 is 14 residues long. Trimming took 1 base from V and 8 from J, leaving 13 bases between them. CDR3 DNA sequence: TGTGCCAGCAGCTTGTGGCGGAAGAGGGATGAGCAGTTCTTC. It is translated as CASSLWRKRDEQFF.

The chain links TRBV7-8 to TRBJ2-7, with D perhaps matching TRBD2 (5 bases). The length of the CDR3 is 16 residues. Per germline, CDR1 SGHVS and CDR2 FQNEAQ. The ends were cut back, 2 bases at V and 4 bases at J, with 18 bases in the middle. The CDR3 here is CASSLSPWRTGYEQYF. The CDR3 DNA reads as TGTGCCAGCAGCTTATCGCCTTGGCGGACTGGATACGAGCAGTACTTC.

The chain carries TRBV7-6 and TRBJ2-1, with no clear D. The V and J ends lost 3 bases and 8 bases respectively, with 11 bases between them. This CDR3 has 13 amino acids. The germline V gene has CDR1 SGHVS and CDR2 FNYEAQ. The CDR3 loop reads CASSFPRSDEQFF. DNA for the CDR3: TGTGCCAGCAGCTTCCCCCGCTCGGATGAGCAGTTCTTC.

There are a few counts of this clonotype. V gene TRBV20-1 combines with J gene TRBJ1-2, with a weak D call TRBD1 (5 bases). CDR1 DFQATT and CDR2 SNEGSKA come from the germline V gene (reference sequence). The CDR3 loop spans 14 amino acids. Trimming cost V 6 bases and J 3 bases, with 17 bases left between them. The DNA of the CDR3 is TGCAGTGCCTCGGTGGCGGGGGTGGACTATGGCTACACCTTC. The encoded protein is CSASVAGVDYGYTF.

In this sample, this clonotype turned up once. CDR3 nucleotides: TGTGCCAGCAGCCTCCGGGACAGCGGGTTAGAACAGTACTTC. It codes for CASSLRDSGLEQYF. V usage is TRBV7-8 and J usage is TRBJ2-7, with D maybe TRBD1 (7 bases). V was trimmed by 5 bases and J by 10 bases, leaving 21 bases between them. The CDR3 consists of 14 residues. Germline lookup yields CDR1 SGHVS and CDR2 FQNEAQ.

V is TRBV20-1 and J is TRBJ2-7; no reliable D call. The length of the CDR3 is 13 residues. Germline V gene data show CDR1 as DFQATT and CDR2 as SNEGSKA (reference sequence). V was clipped by 3 bases and J by 2 bases, with 11 bases between them. The CDR3 reads CSASQERAYEQYF. The CDR3 nucleotides are TGCAGTGCTAGCCAAGAGCGAGCCTACGAGCAGTACTTC.

The chain couples TRBV5-1 to TRBJ2-1; 8 bases agree with TRBD1. The germline gives CDR1 SGHRS, CDR2 YFSETQ. This CDR3 comprises 14 residues. J lost 5 bases, V lost 7 bases, and 8 bases had no gene match. The CDR3 spells CASQRQGPDNEQFF. The DNA for the CDR3 is TGCGCCAGCCAAAGACAGGGGCCAGACAATGAGCAGTTCTTC.

The chain has TRBV5-1 and TRBJ1-1; D may be TRBD1 (5 bases). Germline V gene data show CDR1 as SGHRS and CDR2 as YFSETQ. Trimming shortened V by 7 bases and J by 5 bases, and 18 bases separated the two germline ends. There are 14 residues in the CDR3. This CDR3 is CASQGKGPETEAFF. In DNA form, the CDR3 reads TGCGCCAGCCAAGGAAAGGGGCCGGAGACTGAAGCTTTCTTT.

The genes are TRBV27 and TRBJ2-1; 12 bases match TRBD2. The CDR3 spans 18 residues. Trimming at V came to 1 base and at J to 7 bases, leaving 11 bases not matched to a gene. From germline, CDR1 is MNHEY and CDR2 SMNVEV (reference sequence). CDR3 coding DNA: TGTGCCAGCAGTTTATTTCCTAGCGGGGGGGACATTGGGAATGAGCAGTTCTTC. Translation: CASSLFPSGGDIGNEQFF.

The CDR3 sequence is CASSLGRTTNYGYTF. In DNA form, the CDR3 reads TGTGCCAGCAGCTTGGGCAGGACTACTAACTATGGCTACACCTTC. This chain connects TRBV5-4 to TRBJ1-2; unclear D gene. From germline, CDR1 is SGHNT and CDR2 YYREEE (reference sequence). The CDR3 consists of 15 residues. Trimming pared 0 bases from V and 0 bases from J, leaving 9 bases between. Supplemented by reference TRBV5-4 and TRBJ1-2, the full variable domain reads ETGVTQSPTHLIKTRGQQVTLRCSSQSGHNTVSWYQQALGQGPQFIFQYYREEENGRGNFPPRFSGLQFPNYSSELNVNALELDDSALYLCASSLGRTTNYGYTFGSGTRLTVV.

The chain combines TRBV12-3 or TRBV12-4 with TRBJ2-3; D call uncertain. The V end lost 7 bases, the J end lost 1 base, and 9 bases lay between the germline ends. The CDR3 extends over 13 amino acids. CDR3 in amino acids: CASNLAGTDTQYF. For the CDR3, the DNA is TGTGCCAGCAACTTAGCTGGCACAGATACGCAGTATTTT.

The chain combines TRBV24-1 with TRBJ1-5; D may be TRBD1 (5 bases). V lost 3 bases and J lost 5, with 19 bases in between. Germline CDR1 and CDR2: KGHDR and SFDVKD. This CDR3 contains 17 residues. CDR3 sequence (DNA): TGTGCCACCAGTGATCCTACCCAGGGAATGTTTGATCAGCCCCAGCATTTT. Protein: CATSDPTQGMFDQPQHF.

Ten or more counts support this clonotype. This chain joins TRBV7-2 and TRBJ1-5, with D uncertain. V lost 5 bases and J 4 bases, leaving 18 bases between the germline ends. This CDR3 has 16 amino acids. Germline V gene sequence: CDR1 SGHTA, CDR2 FQGNSA. The CDR3 DNA is TGTGCCAGCAGCCCCCTCGGGCTGGGGATAAATCAGCCCCAGCATTTT. This translates into CASSPLGLGINQPQHF.

This clonotype turned up a few times. The rearrangement uses TRBV10-3 and TRBJ2-1; possible D gene TRBD1, 5 bases. Trimming shortened V by 0 bases and J by 3 bases, and 9 bases separated the two germline ends. Looked up from germline, CDR1 is ENHRY and CDR2 is SYGVKD. The CDR3 has 15 amino acids. CDR3 nucleotide sequence: TGTGCCATCAGTGAGTCGAGACAGAACTACAATGAGCAGTTCTTC. Amino acids: CAISESRQNYNEQFF.

The J gene is TRBJ1-1, the V gene TRBV24-1; 9 bases match TRBD1. CDR1 and CDR2 from the germline V gene are KGHDR and SFDVKD. V shed 3 bases, J shed 4 bases, and the junction held 8 bases outside the gene matches. There are 16 residues in the CDR3. In DNA, the CDR3 is TGTGCCACCAGTGATAATCCGGGACAGGGTCCCACTGAAGCTTTCTTT. Translation: CATSDNPGQGPTEAFF.

The chain employs TRBV7-2 and TRBJ2-7; no definite D call. Germline CDR1 and CDR2: SGHTA and FQGNSA. V lost 5 bases, J lost 8 bases, and 13 bases lay in between. CDR3 length: 12 residues. CDR3 protein: CASSPSYLKQYF. In DNA, the CDR3 is TGTGCCAGCAGCCCCTCTTATCTCAAGCAGTACTTC.

The chain couples TRBV27 to TRBJ1-2, with D hard to call. The CDR3 is made up of 16 amino acids. Trimming shortened V by 8 bases and J by 8 bases, and 27 bases separated the two germline ends. CDR1 is MNHEY, CDR2 SMNVEV, per germline (reference sequence). The CDR3 here is CASQPPNTPMASGYTF. CDR3 sequence (DNA): TGTGCCAGCCAACCCCCAAACACTCCGATGGCCTCGGGCTACACCTTC.